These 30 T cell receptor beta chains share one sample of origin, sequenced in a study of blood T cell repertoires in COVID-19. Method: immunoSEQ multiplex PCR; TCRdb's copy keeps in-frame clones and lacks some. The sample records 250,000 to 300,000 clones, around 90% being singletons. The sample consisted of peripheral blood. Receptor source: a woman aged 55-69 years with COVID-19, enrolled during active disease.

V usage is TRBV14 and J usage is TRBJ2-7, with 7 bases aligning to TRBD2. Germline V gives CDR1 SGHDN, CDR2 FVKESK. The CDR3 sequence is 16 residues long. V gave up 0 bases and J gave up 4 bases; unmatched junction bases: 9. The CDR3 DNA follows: TGTGCCAGCAGCCAAGATTTTGCTAGCGGAACTTACGAGCAGTACTTC. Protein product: CASSQDFASGTYEQYF.

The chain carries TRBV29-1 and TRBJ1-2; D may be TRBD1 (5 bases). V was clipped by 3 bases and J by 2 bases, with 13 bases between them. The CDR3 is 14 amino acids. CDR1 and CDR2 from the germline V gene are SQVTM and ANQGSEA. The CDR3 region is CSVDPGKGNYGYTF. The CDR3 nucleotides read TGCAGCGTTGACCCAGGGAAGGGGAACTATGGCTACACCTTC. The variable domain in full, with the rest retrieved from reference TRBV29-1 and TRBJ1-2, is SAVISQKPSRDICQRGTSLTIQCQVDSQVTMMFWYRQQPGQSLTLIATANQGSEATYESGFVIDKFPISRPNLTFSTLTVSNMSPEDSSIYLCSVDPGKGNYGYTFGSGTRLTVV.

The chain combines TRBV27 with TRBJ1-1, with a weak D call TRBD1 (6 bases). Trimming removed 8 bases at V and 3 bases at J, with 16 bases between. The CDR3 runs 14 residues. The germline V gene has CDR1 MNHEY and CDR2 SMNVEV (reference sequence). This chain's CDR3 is CASRPAGVDTEAFF. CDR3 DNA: TGTGCCAGCCGCCCCGCAGGGGTGGACACTGAAGCTTTCTTT.

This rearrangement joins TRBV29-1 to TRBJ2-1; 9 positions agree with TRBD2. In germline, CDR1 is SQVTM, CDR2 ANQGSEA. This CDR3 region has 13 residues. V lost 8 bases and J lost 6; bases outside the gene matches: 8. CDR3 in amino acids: CSLGGSGSNEQFF. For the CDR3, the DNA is TGCAGCCTCGGGGGTAGCGGGAGCAATGAGCAGTTCTTC.

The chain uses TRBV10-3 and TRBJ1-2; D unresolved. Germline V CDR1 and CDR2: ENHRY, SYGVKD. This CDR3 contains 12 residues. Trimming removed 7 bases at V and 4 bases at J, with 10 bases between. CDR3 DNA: TGTGCCATCAAGGAGAGCCGCTATGGCTACACCTTC. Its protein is CAIKESRYGYTF.

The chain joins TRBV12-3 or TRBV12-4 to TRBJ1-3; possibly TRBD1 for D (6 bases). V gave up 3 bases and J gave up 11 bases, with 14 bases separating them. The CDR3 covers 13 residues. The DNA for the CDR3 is TGTGCCAGCAGTTTCGGACAGCTCATCGCCATATATTTT. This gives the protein CASSFGQLIAIYF.

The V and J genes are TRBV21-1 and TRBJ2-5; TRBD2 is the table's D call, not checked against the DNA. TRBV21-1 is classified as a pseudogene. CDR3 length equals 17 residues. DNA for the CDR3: TGTGCCAGTAAAACCTTTCCGGGACTAGATCTTATAGAAGCCCAGTACTTC. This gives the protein CASKTFPGLDLIEAQYF.

The CDR3 nucleotides read TGTGCCAGCAGCCGTCAGGGTGATCGGCAGTTCTTC. Encoded protein: CASSRQGDRQFF. This rearrangement joins TRBV3-1 (or the pseudogene TRBV3-2) to TRBJ2-1; TRBD1 is a possible D gene (5 bases). The CDR3 totals 12 residues. Trimming stripped 4 bases from V and 12 bases from J, with 13 bases between. Germline loops: CDR1 LGHDT, CDR2 YNNKEL (reference sequence).

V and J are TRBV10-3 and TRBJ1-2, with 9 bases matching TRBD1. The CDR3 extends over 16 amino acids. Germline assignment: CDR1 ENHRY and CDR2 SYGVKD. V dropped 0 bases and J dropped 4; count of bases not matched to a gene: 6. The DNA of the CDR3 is TGTGCCATCAGTGAGTCGACAGGGGGTTTTGTCTATGGCTACACCTTC. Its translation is CAISESTGGFVYGYTF.

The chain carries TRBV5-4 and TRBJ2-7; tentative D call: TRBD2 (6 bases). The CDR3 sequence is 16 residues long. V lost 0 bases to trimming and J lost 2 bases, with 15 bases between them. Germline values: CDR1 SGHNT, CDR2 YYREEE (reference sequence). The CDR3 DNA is TGTGCCAGCAGCTTGGAGTTCGGGAGACCCACCTACGAGCAGTACTTC. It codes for CASSLEFGRPTYEQYF.

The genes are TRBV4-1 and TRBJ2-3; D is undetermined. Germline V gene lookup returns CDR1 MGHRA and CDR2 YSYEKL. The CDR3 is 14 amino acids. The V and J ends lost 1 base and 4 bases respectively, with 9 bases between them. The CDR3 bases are TGCGCCAGCAGCCAAGTTGTCACTGCAGATACGCAGTATTTT. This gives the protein CASSQVVTADTQYF.

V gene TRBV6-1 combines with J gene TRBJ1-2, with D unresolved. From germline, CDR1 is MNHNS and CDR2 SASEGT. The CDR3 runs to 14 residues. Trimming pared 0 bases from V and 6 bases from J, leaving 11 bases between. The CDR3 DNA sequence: TGTGCCAGCAGTGAAGCTGAGAGGAGGCATGGCTACACCTTC. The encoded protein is CASSEAERRHGYTF.

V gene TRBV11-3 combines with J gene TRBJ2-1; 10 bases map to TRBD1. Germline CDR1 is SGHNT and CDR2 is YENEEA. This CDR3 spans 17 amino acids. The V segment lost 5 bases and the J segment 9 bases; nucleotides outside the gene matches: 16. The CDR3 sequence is CASSEHTGTGATGEQFF. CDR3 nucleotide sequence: TGTGCCAGCAGCGAACACACCGGGACAGGGGCCACCGGTGAGCAGTTCTTC.

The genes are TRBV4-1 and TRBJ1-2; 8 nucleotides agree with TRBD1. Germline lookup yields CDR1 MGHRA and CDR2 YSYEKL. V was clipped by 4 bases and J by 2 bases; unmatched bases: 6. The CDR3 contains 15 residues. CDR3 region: CASSPADRDNYGYTF. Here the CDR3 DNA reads TGCGCCAGCAGCCCCGCGGACAGGGACAACTATGGCTACACCTTC.

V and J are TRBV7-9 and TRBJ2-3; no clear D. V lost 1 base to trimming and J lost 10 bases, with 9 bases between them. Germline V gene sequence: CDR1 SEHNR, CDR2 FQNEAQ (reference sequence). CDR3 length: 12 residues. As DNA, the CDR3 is TGTGCCAGCAGCTTAGTTACTCATTCGCAGTATTTT. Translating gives CASSLVTHSQYF. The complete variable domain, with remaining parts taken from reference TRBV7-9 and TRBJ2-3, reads DTGVSQNPRHKITKRGQNVTFRCDPISEHNRLYWYRQTLGQGPEFLTYFQNEAQLEKSRLLSDRFSAERPKGSFSTLEIQRTEQGDSAMYLCASSLVTHSQYFGPGTRLTVL.

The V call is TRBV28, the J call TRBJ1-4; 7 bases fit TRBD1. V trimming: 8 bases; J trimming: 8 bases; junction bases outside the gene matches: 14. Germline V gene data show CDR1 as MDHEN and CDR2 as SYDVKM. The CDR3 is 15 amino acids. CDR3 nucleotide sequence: TGTGCCAGCCTCTTAGGGACAGACCCAAGGGAAAAACTGTTTTTT. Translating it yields CASLLGTDPREKLFF.

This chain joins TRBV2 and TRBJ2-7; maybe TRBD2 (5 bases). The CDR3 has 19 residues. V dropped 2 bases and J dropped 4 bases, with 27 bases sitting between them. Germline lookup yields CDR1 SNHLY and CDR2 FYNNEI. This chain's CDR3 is CASSESSSVATRVLYEQYF. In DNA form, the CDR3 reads TGTGCCAGCAGTGAAAGTAGTAGCGTGGCGACAAGGGTATTGTACGAGCAGTACTTC. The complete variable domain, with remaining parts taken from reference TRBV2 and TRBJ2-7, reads EPEVTQTPSHQVTQMGQEVILRCVPISNHLYFYWYRQILGQKVEFLVSFYNNEISEKSEIFDDQFSVERPDGSNFTLKIRSTKLEDSAMYFCASSESSSVATRVLYEQYFGPGTRLTVT.

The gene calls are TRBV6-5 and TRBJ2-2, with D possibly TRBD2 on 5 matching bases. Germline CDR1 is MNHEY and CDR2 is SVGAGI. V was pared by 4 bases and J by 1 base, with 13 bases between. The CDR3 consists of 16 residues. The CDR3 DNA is TGTGCCAGCAGTTCGGGGAGACCAAAGAACACCGGGGAGCTGTTTTTT. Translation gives CASSSGRPKNTGELFF.

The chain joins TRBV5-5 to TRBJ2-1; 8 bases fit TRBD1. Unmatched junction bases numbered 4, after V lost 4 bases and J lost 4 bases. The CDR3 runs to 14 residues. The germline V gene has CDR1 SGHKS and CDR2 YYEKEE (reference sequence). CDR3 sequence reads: CASSPGQGYNEQFF. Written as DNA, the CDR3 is TGTGCCAGCAGCCCTGGACAGGGTTACAATGAGCAGTTCTTC.

CDR3 sequence reads: CASSWGTGQSQPQHF. The CDR3 DNA is TGTGCCAGCAGCTGGGGGACAGGGCAAAGTCAGCCCCAGCATTTT. The chain recombines TRBV5-6 with TRBJ1-5; 9 bases fit TRBD1. J gave up 6 bases and V 3 bases, and 7 bases lay outside the gene matches. Looked up from germline, CDR1 is SGHDT and CDR2 is YYEEEE. The CDR3 contains 15 residues.

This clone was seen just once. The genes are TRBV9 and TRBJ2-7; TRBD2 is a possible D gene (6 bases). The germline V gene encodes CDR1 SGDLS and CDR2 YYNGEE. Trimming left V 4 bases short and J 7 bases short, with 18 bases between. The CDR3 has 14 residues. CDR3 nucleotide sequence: TGTGCCAGCAGCCCCGGGACGAGAGGGAGGGAGCAGTACTTC. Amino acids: CASSPGTRGREQYF.

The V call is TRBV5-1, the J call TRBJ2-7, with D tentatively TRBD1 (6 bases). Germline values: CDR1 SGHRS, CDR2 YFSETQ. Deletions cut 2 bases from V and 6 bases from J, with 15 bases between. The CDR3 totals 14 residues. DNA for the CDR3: TGCGCCAGCAGCTTACAACAGGGTCTAGGCGAGCAGTACTTC. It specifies CASSLQQGLGEQYF.

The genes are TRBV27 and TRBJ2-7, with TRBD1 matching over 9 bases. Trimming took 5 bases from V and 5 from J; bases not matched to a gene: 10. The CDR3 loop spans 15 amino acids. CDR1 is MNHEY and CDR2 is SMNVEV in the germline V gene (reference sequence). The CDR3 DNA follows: TGTGCCAGCAGTCCCTCCACAGGGGGCCCCAACGAGCAGTACTTC. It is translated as CASSPSTGGPNEQYF.

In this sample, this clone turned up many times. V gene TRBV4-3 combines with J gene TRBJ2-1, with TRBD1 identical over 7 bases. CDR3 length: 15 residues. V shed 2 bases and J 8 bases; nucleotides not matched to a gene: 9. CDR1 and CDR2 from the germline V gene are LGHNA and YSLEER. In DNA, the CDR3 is TGCGCCAGCAGCCAAACCGATGACAGGGTGGATGAGCAGTTCTTC. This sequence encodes CASSQTDDRVDEQFF.

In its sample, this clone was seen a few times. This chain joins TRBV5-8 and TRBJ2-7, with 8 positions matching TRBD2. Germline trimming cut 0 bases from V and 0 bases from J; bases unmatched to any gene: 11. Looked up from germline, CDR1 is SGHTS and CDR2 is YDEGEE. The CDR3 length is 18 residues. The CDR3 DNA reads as TGTGCCAGCAGCTTGGCCCTAGCGGGTGATTTTAGCTCCTACGAGCAGTACTTC. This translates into CASSLALAGDFSSYEQYF.

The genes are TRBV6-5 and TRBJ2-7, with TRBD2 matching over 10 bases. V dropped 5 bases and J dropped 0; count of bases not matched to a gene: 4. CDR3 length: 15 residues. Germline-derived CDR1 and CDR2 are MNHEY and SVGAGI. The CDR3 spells CASSKPSGSSYEQYF. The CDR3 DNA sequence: TGTGCCAGCAGTAAACCTAGCGGGAGCTCCTACGAGCAGTACTTC.

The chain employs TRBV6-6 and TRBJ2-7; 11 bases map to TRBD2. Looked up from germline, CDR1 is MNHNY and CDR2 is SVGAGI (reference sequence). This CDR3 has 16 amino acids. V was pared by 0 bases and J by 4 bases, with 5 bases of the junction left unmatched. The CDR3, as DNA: TGTGCCAGCAGTTACTCTATTCTAGCGGGAGGTTACGAGCAGTACTTC. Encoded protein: CASSYSILAGGYEQYF.

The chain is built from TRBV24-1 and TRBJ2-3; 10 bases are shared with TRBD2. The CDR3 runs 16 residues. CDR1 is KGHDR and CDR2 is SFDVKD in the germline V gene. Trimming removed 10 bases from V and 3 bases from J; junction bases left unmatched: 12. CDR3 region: CATGATGTSETDTQYF. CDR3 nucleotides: TGTGCCACAGGCGCTACCGGGACTAGCGAGACAGATACGCAGTATTTT.

CDR3 region: CAISVDRDVSYTF. DNA of the CDR3: TGTGCCATCAGTGTAGACAGGGATGTGAGCTACACCTTC. The genes are TRBV10-3 and TRBJ1-2; 7 nucleotides match TRBD1. V was pared by 4 bases and J by 9 bases, with 8 bases of the junction left unmatched. Germline lookup yields CDR1 ENHRY and CDR2 SYGVKD. The CDR3 totals 13 residues.

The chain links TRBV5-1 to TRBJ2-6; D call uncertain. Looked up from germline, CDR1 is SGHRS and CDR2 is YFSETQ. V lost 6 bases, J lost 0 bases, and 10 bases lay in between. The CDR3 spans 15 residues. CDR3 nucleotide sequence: TGCGCCAGCAAGAACAGACACTCTGGGGCCAACGTCCTGACTTTC. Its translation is CASKNRHSGANVLTF.